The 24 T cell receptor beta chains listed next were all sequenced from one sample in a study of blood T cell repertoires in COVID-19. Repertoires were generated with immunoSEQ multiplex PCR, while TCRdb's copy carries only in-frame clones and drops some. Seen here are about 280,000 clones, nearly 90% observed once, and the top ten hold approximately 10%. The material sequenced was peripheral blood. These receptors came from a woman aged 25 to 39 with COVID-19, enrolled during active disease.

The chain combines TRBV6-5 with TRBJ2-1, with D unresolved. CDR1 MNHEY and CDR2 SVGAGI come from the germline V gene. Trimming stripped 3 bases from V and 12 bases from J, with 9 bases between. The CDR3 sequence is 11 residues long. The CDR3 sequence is CASSYARRQFF. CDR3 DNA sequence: TGTGCCAGCAGTTATGCCAGAAGGCAGTTCTTC.

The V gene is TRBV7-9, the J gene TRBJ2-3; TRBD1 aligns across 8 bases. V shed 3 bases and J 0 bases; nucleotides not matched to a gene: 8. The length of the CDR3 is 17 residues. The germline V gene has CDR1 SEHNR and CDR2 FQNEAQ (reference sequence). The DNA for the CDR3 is TGTGCCAGCAGCTTTCCTCCAGGGGGCGCGAGCACAGATACGCAGTATTTT. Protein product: CASSFPPGGASTDTQYF.

The CDR3 nucleotides are TGTGCCAGCAGCTTGGCCTCTGAGGGGAATGGGGGGGATCAGCCCCAGCATTTT. This gives the protein CASSLASEGNGGDQPQHF. The chain carries TRBV5-6 and TRBJ1-5; a possible D gene is TRBD1 (5 bases). Trimming stripped 0 bases from V and 5 bases from J, with 21 bases between. In germline, CDR1 is SGHDT, CDR2 YYEEEE. This CDR3 comprises 18 residues. Based on the CDR3 plus reference TRBV5-6 and TRBJ1-5, the full variable domain is DAGVTQSPTHLIKTRGQQVTLRCSPKSGHDTVSWYQQALGQGPQFIFQYYEEEERQRGNFPDRFSGHQFPNYSSELNVNALLLGDSALYLCASSLASEGNGGDQPQHFGDGTRLSIL.

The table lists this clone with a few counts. The CDR3 DNA follows: TGTGCCAGCAGATCAGGGGTTCGGGAAAAACTGTTTTTT. Translation: CASRSGVREKLFF. The chain combines TRBV6-5 with TRBJ1-4; D may be TRBD1 (6 bases). CDR1 is MNHEY and CDR2 is SVGAGI in the germline V gene. Trimming took off 6 bases at V and 8 bases at J, with 13 bases between the two ends. The CDR3 runs to 13 residues.

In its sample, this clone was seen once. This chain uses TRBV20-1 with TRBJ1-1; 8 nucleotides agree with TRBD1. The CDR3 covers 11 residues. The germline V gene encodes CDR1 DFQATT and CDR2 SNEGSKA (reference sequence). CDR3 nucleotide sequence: TGCACCGTTAGGACAGGGTACAAAGCTTTCTTT. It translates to CTVRTGYKAFF.

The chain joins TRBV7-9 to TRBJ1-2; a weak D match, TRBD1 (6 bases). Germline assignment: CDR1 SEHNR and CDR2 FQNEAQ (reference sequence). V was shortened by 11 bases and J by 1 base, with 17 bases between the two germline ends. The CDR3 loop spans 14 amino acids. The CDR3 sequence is CAGGGRDHNYGYTF. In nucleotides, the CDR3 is TGTGCCGGCGGGGGCCGGGACCATAACTATGGCTACACCTTC.

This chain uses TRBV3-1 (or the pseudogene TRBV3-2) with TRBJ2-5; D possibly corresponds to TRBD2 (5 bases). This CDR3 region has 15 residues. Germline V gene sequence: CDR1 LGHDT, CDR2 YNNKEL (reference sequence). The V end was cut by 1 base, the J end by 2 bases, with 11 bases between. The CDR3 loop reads CASSQVTRRQETQYF. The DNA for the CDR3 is TGTGCCAGCAGCCAAGTCACTAGGAGGCAAGAGACCCAGTACTTC.

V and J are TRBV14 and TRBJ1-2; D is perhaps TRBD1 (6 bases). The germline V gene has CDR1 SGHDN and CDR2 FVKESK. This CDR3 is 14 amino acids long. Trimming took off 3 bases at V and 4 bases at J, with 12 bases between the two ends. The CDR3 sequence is CASSQSGQTYGYTF. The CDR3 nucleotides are TGTGCCAGCAGCCAGTCTGGACAGACCTATGGCTACACCTTC.

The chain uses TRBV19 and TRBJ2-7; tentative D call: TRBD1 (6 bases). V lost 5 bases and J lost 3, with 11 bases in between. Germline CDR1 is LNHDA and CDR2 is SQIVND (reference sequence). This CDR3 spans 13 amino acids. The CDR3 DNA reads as TGTGCCAGTAGTCGGACAGCCGACTACGAGCAGTACTTC. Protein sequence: CASSRTADYEQYF.

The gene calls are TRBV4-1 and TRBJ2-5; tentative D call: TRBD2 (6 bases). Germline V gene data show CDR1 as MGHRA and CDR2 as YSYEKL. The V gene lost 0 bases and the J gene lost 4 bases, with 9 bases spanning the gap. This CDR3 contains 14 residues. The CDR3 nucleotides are TGCGCCAGCAGCCAAGACCACGGGAGAGAGACCCAGTACTTC. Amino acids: CASSQDHGRETQYF.

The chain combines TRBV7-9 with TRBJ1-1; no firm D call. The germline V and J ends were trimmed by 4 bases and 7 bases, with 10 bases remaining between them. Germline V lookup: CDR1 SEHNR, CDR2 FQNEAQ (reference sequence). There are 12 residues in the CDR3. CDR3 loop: CASSSPTGEAFF. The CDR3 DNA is TGTGCCAGCAGCTCACCCACGGGTGAAGCTTTCTTT.

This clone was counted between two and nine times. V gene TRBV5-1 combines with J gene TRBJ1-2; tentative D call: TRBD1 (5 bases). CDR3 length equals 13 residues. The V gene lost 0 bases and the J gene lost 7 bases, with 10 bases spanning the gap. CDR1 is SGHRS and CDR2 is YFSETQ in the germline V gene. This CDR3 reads CASSLGQGSGYTF. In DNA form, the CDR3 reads TGCGCCAGCAGCTTGGGTCAGGGTAGTGGCTACACCTTC.

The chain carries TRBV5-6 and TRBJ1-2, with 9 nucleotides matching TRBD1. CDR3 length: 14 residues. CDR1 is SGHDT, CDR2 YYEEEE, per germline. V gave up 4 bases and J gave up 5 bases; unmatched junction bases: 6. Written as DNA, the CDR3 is TGTGCCAGCAGCCCTACAGGGGGCGTTTATGGCTACACCTTC. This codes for CASSPTGGVYGYTF.

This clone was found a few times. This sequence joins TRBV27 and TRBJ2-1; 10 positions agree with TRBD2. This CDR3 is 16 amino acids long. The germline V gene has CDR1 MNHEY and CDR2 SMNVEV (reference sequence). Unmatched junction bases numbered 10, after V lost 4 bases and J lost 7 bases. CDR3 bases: TGTGCCAGCAGTTCCCTAAGCGGGGGGGGTACGAATGAGCAGTTCTTC. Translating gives CASSSLSGGGTNEQFF.

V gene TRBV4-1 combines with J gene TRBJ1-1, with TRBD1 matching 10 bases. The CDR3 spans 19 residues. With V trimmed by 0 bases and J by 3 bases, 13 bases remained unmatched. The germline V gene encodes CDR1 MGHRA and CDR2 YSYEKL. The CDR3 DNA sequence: TGCGCCAGCAGCCAAGAGTTCCAGGGACAGGGGCTAGGGTACACTGAAGCTTTCTTT. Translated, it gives CASSQEFQGQGLGYTEAFF.

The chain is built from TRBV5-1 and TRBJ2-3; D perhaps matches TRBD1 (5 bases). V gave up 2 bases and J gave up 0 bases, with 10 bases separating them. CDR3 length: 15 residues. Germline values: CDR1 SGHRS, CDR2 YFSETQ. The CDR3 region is CASSFQKGSTDTQYF. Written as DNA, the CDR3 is TGCGCCAGCAGCTTTCAGAAGGGGAGCACAGATACGCAGTATTTT. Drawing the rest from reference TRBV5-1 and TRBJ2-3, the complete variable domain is KAGVTQTPRYLIKTRGQQVTLSCSPISGHRSVSWYQQTPGQGLQFLFEYFSETQRNKGNFPGRFSGRQFSNSRSEMNVSTLELGDSALYLCASSFQKGSTDTQYFGPGTRLTVL.

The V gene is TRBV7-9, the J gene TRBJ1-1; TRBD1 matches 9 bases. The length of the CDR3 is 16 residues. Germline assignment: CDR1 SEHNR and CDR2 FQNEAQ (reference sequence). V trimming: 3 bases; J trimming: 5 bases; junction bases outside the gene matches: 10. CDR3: CASSFGTGLLWTEAFF. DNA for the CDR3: TGTGCCAGCAGCTTTGGGACAGGGTTATTGTGGACTGAAGCTTTCTTT. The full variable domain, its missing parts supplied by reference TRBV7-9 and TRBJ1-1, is DTGVSQNPRHKITKRGQNVTFRCDPISEHNRLYWYRQTLGQGPEFLTYFQNEAQLEKSRLLSDRFSAERPKGSFSTLEIQRTEQGDSAMYLCASSFGTGLLWTEAFFGQGTRLTVV.

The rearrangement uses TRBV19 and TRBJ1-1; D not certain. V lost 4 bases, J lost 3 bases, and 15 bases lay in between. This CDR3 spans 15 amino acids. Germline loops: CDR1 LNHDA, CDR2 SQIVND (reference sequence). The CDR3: CASSTLGKPYTEAFF. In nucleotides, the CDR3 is TGTGCCAGTAGTACCCTCGGTAAGCCCTACACTGAAGCTTTCTTT.

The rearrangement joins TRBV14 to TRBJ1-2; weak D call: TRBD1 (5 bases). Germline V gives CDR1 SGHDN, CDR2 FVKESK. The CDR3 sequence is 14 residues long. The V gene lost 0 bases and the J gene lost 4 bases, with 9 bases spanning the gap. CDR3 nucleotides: TGTGCCAGCAGCCAAGACAGGGCACGCTATGGCTACACCTTC. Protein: CASSQDRARYGYTF.

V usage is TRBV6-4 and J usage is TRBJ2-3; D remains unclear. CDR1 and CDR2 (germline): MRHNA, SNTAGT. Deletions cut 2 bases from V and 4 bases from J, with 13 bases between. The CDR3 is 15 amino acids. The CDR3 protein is CASSDRSARSDTQYF. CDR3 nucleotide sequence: TGTGCCAGCAGTGACCGAAGCGCCCGCTCAGATACGCAGTATTTT.

CDR3 DNA sequence: TGTGCCAGTAGTGACAGGAGTGGGCCTGGCTACACCTTC. It encodes CASSDRSGPGYTF. The rearrangement uses TRBV19 and TRBJ1-2; D is possibly TRBD1 (6 bases). The V gene's germline CDR1 is LNHDA and CDR2 SQIVND (reference sequence). The V end lost 5 bases, the J end lost 7 bases, and 14 bases lay between the germline ends. The CDR3 is 13 residues long.

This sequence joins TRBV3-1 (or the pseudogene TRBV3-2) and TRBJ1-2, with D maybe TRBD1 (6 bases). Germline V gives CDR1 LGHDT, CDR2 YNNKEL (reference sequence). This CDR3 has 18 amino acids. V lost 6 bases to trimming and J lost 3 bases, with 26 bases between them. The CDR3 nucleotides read TGTGCCAGCAGGACATCGCGACCGGGACACAGTAATGACTATGGCTACACCTTC. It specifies CASRTSRPGHSNDYGYTF.

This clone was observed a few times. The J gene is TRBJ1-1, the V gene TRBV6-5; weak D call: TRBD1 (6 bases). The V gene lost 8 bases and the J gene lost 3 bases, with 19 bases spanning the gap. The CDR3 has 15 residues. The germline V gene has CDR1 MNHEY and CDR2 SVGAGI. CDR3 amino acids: CASSKGGLADTEAFF. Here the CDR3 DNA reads TGTGCCAGCTCGAAGGGGGGGCTTGCTGACACTGAAGCTTTCTTT.

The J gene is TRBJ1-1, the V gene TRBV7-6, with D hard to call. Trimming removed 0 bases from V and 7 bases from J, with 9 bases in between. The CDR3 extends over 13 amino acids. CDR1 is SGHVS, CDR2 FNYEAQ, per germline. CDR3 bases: TGTGCCAGCAGCTTAGCTACAGAGCTTGAAGCTTTCTTT. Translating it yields CASSLATELEAFF.